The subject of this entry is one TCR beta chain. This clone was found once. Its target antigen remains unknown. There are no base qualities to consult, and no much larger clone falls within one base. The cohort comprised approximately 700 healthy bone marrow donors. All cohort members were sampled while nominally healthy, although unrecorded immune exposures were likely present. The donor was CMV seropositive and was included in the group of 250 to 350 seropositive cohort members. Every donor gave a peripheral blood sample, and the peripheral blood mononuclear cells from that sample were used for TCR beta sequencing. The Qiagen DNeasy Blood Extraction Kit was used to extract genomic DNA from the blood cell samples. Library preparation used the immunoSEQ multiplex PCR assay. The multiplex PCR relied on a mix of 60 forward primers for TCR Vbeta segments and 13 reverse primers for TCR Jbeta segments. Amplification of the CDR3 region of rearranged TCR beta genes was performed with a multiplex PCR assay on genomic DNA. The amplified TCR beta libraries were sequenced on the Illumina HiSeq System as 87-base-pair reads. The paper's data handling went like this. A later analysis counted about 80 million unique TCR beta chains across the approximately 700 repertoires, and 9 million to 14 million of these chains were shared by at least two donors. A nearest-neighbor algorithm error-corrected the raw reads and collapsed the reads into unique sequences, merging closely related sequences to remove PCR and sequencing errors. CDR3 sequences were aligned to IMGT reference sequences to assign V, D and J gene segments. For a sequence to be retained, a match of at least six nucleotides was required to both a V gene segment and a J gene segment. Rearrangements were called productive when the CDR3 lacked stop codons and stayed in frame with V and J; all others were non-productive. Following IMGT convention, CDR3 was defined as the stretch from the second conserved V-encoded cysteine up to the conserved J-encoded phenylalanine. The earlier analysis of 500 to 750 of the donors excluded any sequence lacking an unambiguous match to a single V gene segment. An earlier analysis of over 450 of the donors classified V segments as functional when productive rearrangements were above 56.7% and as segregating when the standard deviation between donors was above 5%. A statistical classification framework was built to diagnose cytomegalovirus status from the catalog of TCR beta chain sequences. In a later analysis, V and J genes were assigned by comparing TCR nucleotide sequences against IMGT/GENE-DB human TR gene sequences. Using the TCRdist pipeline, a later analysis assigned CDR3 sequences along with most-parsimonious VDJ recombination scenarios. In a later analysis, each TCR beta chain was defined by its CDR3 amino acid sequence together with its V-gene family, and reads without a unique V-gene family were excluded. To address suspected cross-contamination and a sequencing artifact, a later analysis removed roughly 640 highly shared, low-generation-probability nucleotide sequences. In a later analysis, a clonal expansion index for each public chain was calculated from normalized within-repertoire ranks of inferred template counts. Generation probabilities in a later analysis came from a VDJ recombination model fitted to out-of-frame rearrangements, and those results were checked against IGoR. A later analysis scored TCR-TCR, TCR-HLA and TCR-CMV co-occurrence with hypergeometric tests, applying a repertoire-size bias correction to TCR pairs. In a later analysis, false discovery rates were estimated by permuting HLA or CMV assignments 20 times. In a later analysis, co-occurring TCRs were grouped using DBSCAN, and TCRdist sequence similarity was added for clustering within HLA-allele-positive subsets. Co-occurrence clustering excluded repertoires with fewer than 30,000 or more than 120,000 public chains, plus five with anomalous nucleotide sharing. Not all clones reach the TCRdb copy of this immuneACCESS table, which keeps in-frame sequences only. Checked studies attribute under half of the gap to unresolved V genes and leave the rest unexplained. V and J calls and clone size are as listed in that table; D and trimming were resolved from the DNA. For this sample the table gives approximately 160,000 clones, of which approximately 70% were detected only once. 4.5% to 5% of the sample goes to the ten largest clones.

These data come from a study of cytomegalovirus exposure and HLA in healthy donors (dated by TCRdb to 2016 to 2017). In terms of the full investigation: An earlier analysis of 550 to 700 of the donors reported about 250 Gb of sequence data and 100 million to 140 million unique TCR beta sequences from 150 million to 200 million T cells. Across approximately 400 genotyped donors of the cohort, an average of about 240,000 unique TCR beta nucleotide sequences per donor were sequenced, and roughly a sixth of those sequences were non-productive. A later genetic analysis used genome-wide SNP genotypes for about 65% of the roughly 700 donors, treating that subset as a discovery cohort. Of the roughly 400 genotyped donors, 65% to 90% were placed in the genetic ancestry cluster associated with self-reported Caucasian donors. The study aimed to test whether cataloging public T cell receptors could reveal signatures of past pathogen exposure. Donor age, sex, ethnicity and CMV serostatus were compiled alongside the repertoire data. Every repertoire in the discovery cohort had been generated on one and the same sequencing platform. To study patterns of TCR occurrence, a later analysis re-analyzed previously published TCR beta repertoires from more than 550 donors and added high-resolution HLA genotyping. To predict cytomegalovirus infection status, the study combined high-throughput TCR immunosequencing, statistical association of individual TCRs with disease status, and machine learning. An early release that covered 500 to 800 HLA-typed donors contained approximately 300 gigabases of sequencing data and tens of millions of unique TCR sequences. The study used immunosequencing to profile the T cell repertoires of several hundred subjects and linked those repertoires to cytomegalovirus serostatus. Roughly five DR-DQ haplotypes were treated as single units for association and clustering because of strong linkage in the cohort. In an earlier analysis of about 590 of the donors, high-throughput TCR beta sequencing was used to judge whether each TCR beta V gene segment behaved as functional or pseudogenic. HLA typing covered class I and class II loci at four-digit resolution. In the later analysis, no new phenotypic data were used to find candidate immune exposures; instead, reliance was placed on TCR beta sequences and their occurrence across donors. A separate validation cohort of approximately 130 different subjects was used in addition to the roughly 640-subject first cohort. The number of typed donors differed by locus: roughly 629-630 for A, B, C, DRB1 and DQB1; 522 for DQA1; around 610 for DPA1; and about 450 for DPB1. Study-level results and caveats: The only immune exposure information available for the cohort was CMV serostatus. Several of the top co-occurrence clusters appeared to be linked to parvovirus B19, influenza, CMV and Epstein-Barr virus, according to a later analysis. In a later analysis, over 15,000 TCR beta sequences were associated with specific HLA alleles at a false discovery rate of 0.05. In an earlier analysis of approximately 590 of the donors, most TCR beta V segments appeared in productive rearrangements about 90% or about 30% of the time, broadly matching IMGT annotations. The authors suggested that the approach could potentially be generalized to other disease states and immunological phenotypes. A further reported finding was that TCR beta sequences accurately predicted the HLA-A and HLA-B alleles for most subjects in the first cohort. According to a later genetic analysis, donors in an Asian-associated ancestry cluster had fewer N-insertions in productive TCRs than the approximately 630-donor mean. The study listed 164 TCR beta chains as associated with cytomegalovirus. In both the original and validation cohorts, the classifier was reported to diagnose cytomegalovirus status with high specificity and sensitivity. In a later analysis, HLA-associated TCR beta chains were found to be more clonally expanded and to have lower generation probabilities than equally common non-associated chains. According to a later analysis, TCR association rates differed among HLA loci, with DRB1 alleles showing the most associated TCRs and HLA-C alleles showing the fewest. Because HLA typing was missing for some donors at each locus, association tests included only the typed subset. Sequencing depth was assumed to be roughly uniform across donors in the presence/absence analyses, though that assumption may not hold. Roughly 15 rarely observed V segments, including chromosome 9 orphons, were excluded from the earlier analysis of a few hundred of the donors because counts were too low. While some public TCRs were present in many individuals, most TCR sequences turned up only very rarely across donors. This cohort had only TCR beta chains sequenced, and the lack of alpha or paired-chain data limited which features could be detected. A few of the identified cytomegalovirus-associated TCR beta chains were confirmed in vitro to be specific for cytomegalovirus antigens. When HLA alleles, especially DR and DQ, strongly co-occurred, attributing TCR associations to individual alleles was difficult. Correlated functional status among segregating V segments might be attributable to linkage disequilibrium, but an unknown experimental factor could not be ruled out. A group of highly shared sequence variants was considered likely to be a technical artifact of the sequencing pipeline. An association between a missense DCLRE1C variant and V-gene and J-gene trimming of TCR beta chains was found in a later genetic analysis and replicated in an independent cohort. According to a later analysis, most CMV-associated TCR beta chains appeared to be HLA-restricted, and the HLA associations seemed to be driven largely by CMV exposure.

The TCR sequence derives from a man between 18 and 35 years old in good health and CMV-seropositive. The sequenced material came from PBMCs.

The CDR3 sequence is CASSYGAGAVYNEQFF. The sequence in DNA is TGTGCCAGCAGCTATGGAGCGGGGGCCGTCTACAATGAGCAGTTCTTC. Recombination linked TRBV7-8 to TRBJ2-1, and 8 junction bases match TRBD2. The CDR3 spans 16 residues, from the cysteine through the phenylalanine. Just the 48-base CDR3 DNA is kept, in frame starting at base 1. Trimming takes 4 bases off V and 3 bases off J; junction bases not matched to a gene: 8. Per the germline V gene, SGHVS is the CDR1 and FQNEAQ is the CDR2.